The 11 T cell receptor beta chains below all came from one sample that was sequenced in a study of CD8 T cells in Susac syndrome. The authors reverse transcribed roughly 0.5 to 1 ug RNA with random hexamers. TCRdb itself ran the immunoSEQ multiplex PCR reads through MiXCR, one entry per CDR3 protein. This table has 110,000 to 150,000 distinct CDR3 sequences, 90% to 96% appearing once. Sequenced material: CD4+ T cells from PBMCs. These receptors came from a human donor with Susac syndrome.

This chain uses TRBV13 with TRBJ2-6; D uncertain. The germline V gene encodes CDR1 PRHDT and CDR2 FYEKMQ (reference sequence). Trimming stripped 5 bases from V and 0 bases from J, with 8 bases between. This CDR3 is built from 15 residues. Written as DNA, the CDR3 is TGTGCCAGCAGCCTGTCCAGCTCTGGGGCCAACGTCCTGACTTTC. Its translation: CASSLSSSGANVLTF. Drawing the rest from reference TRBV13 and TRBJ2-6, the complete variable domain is AAGVIQSPRHLIKEKRETATLKCYPIPRHDTVYWYQQGPGQDPQFLISFYEKMQSDKGSIPDRFSAQQFSDYHSELNMSSLELGDSALYFCASSLSSSGANVLTFGAGSRLTVL.

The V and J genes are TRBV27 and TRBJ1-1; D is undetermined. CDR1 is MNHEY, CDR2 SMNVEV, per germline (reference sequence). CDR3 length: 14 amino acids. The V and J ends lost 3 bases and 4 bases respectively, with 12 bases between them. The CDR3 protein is CASSFGTARTEAFF. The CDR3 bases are TGTGCCAGCAGTTTCGGAACAGCTCGCACTGAAGCTTTCTTT.

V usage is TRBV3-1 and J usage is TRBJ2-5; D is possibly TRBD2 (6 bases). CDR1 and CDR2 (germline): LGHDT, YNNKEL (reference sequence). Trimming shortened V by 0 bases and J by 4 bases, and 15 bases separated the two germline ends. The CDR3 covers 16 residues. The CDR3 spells CASSQDLTSRRETQYF. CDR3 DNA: TGTGCCAGCAGCCAAGATCTTACTAGCCGAAGAGAGACCCAGTACTTC.

Here the CDR3 DNA reads TGTGCCAGCTCACCCGGGGTGGTAGGGGCGAACACTGAAGCTTTCTTT. It specifies CASSPGVVGANTEAFF. The J gene is TRBJ1-1, the V gene TRBV18, with D possibly TRBD1 on 5 matching bases. This CDR3 is 16 amino acids long. Germline V gene sequence: CDR1 KGHSH, CDR2 LQKENI. Trimming shortened V by 3 bases and J by 1 base, and 15 bases separated the two germline ends. The variable domain in full, completed from reference TRBV18 and TRBJ1-1, reads NAGVMQNPRHLVRRRGQEARLRCSPMKGHSHVYWYRQLPEEGLKFMVYLQKENIIDESGMPKERFSAEFPKEGPSILRIQQVVRGDSAAYFCASSPGVVGANTEAFFGQGTRLTVV.

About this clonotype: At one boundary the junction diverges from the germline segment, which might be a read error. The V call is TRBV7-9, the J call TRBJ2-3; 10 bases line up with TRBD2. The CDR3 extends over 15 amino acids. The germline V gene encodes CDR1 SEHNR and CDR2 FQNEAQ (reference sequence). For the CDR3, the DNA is TGTGCCAGCAGCCTAGCGGGAGCCCGCACAGATACGCAGTATTTT. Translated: CASSLAGARTDTQYF.

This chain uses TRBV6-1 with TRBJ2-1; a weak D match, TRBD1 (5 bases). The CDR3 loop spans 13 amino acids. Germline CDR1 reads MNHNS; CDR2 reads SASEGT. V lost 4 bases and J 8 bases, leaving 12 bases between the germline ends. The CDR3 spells CASSAPIGDEQFF. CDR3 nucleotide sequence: TGTGCCAGCAGTGCCCCGATAGGGGATGAGCAGTTCTTC.

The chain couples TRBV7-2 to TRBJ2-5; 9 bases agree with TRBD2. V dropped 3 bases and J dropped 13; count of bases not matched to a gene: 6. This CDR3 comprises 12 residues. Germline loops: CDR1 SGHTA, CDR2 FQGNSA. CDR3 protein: CASSFPGLAPYF. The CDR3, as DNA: TGTGCCAGCAGCTTTCCCGGACTAGCGCCGTACTTC.

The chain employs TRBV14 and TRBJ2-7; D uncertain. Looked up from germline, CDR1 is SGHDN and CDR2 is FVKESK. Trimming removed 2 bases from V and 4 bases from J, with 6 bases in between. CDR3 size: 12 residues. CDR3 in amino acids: CASSQTRYEQYF. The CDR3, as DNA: TGTGCCAGCAGCCAAACTCGTTACGAGCAGTACTTC.

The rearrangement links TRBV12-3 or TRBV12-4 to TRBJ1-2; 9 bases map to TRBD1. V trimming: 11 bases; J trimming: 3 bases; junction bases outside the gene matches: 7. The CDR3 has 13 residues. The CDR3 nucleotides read TGTGCCTCCACCCGACAGGGGGACTATGGCTACACCTTC. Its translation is CASTRQGDYGYTF.

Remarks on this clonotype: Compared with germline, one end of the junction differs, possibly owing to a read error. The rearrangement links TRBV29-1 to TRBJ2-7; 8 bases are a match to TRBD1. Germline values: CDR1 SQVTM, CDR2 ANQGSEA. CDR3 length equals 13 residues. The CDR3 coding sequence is TGCAGCGCGGTCCGGACAGGGTCGGACGAGCAGCACTTC. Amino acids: CSAVRTGSDEQHF.

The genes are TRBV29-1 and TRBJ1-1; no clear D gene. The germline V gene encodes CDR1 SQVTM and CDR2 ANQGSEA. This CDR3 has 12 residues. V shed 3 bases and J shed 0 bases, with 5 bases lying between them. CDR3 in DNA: TGCAGCGTTGAGGGGATGAACACTGAAGCTTTCTTT. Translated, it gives CSVEGMNTEAFF.